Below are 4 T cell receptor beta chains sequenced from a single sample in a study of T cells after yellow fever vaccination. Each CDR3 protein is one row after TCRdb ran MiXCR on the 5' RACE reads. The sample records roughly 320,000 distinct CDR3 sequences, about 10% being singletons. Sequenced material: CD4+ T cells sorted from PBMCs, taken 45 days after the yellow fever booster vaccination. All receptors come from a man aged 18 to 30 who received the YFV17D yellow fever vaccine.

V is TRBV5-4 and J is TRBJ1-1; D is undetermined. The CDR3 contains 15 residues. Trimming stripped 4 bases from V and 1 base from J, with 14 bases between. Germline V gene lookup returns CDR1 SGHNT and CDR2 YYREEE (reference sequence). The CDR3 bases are TGTGCCAGCAGCGGTACTCAAGGGAGGAACACTGAAGCTTTCTTT. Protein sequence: CASSGTQGRNTEAFF.

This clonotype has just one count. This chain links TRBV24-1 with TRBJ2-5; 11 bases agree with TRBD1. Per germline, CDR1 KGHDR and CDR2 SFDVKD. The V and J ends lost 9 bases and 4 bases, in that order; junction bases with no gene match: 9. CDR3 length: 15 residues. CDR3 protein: CATGKGTGGIETQYF. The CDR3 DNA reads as TGTGCCACCGGAAAGGGGACAGGGGGTATAGAGACCCAGTACTTC.

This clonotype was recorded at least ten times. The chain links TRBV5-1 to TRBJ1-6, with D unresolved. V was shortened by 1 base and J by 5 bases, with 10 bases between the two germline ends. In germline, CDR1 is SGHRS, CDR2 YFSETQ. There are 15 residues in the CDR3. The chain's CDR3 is CASSLRSGDNSPLHF. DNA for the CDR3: TGCGCCAGCAGCTTGCGGTCAGGCGATAATTCACCCCTCCACTTT.

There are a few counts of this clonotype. The CDR3 reads CASSTGGASYGYTF. The CDR3 coding sequence is TGTGCCAGCAGCACAGGGGGCGCCTCGTATGGCTACACCTTC. This rearrangement joins TRBV28 to TRBJ1-2, with 9 bases fitting TRBD1. The CDR3 length is 14 residues. From germline, CDR1 is MDHEN and CDR2 SYDVKM. J lost 5 bases, V lost 6 bases, and 7 bases had no gene match.